This paragraph covers one T cell receptor beta chain sequence. Germline V gene lookup returns CDR1 LNHDA and CDR2 SQIVND (reference sequence). This CDR3 spans 14 amino acids. The V segment lost 6 bases and the J segment 2 bases; nucleotides outside the gene matches: 3. The entry originates in a study of blood T cell repertoires in COVID-19. Enrolment of Seattle patients took place during active infection, and they were followed longitudinally. In the original analysis: Estimation of nucleated cell counts was performed using reference gene primer amplification. The method was immunoSEQ multiplex PCR; TCRdb's version includes in-frame clones alone and lacks a portion of them. Clone size and V and J calls were adopted from that table, with D and trimming inferred from the DNA. The data show 150,000 to 200,000 clones, approximately 85% seen once.

Material: peripheral blood. The chain joins TRBV19 to TRBJ1-3; 8 bases fit TRBD1. This sequence originates from a woman of 80 years or more with COVID-19, enrolled during active disease. The CDR3 is CASRPGGPGNTIYF. The CDR3 coding sequence is TGTGCCAGTAGACCAGGGGGCCCTGGAAACACCATATATTTT.